Presented here are 3 T cell receptor beta chains from one specimen sequenced in a study of shared clonotypes between healthy human individuals. Here immunoSEQ multiplex PCR was the method, and the copy in TCRdb shows in-frame clones only, minus some. The sample has some 500,000 clones; 95% to 97% are singletons. The sequenced material came from naive CD4+ T cells sorted from blood. Subset: CD45RA+ positively selected. These receptors came from a young woman in good health.

The chain combines TRBV7-8 with TRBJ2-7; D may match TRBD1 or TRBD2 (5 bases each). Germline lookup yields CDR1 SGHVS and CDR2 FQNEAQ. V lost 2 bases to trimming and J lost 1 base, with 12 bases between them. CDR3 length equals 15 residues. CDR3 in DNA: TGTGCCAGCAGCTTAAAGTGGGACGCATCCTACGAGCAGTACTTC. Translated, it gives CASSLKWDASYEQYF.

This rearrangement joins TRBV28 to TRBJ2-2; 7 bases align to TRBD2. Losses at the gene ends were 5 bases for V and 5 bases for J; bases not matched to a gene: 14. This CDR3 has 17 residues. Germline CDR1 and CDR2: MDHEN and SYDVKM. The chain's CDR3 is CASSDPLGGSGTGELFF. The CDR3 nucleotides read TGTGCCAGCAGTGACCCCTTGGGCGGGAGCGGAACCGGGGAGCTGTTTTTT. The entire variable domain, with the rest obtained from reference TRBV28 and TRBJ2-2, is as follows: DVKVTQSSRYLVKRTGEKVFLECVQDMDHENMFWYRQDPGLGLRLIYFSYDVKMKEKGDIPEGYSVSREKKERFSLILESASTNQTSMYLCASSDPLGGSGTGELFFGEGSRLTVL.

For this clone: One end of the junction fails to match germline, which may point to a read error. V is TRBV5-3 and J is TRBJ2-3; D may be TRBD2 (5 bases). Being an ORF, TRBV5-3 has a function that is uncertain. CDR3 length: 17 amino acids. The CDR3 bases are TGTGCCAGAAACTTGCCCCACGTGACAAACGGGGTAGATACGCAGTATTTT. It encodes CARNLPHVTNGVDTQYF.